Listed below are T cell receptor beta chains from one sample, sequenced in a study of neurological immune-mediated disorders. MiXCR was run by TCRdb on the 5' RACE reads, yielding one entry per CDR3 protein. The sample holds 27,000 or so distinct CDR3 sequences, about 15% seen once. Sample: PBMCs. The receptors originated from a man between 65 and 85 years old in good health. Each CDR3 is given with its conserved first and last residue. D genes are given only for firm matches. The size entry is marked missing in some rows and otherwise reads once, few, many or a size class.

TRBJ2-6,TRBV29-1,many,NA,TGCAGCGTTGGAGGGGGTGCCAACGTCCTGACTTTC,CSVGGGANVLTF
TRBJ2-1,TRBV5-1,many,NA,TGCGCCAGCAGCTTGGGGTATTACAATGAGCAGTTCTTC,CASSLGYYNEQFF
TRBJ2-2,TRBV6-2/TRBV6-3,many,TRBD1,TGTGCCAGCAGCCGGGACAGGGGGACCGGGGAGCTGTTTTTT,CASSRDRGTGELFF
TRBJ1-4,TRBV30,many,NA,TGTGCCTCTCAGCCGGGAGCAGCAACTAATGAAAAACTGTTTTTT,CASQPGAATNEKLFF
TRBJ1-4,TRBV11-2,many,TRBD1,TGTGCCAGCAGCTTAGATAGGCGACAGGGGCAGAGTTATAACGAAAAACTGTTTTTT,CASSLDRRQGQSYNEKLFF
TRBJ2-5,TRBV24-1,many,TRBD1,TGTGCCACCTCTATACTATACAGGGGCCAAGAGACCCAGTACTTC,CATSILYRGQETQYF
TRBJ1-1,TRBV5-1,many,NA,TGCGCCAGCAGCTTGGACGGCCTTGGGACTGAAGCTTTCTTT,CASSLDGLGTEAFF
TRBJ2-7,TRBV5-1,NA,NA,TGCGCCAGCAGCGGAACAGCGTCCTACGAGCAGTACTTC,CASSGTASYEQYF
TRBJ2-2,TRBV5-4,many,TRBD2,TGTGCCAGCAGCTCGGGACTAAATACCGGCGAGCTGTTTTTT,CASSSGLNTGELFF
TRBJ1-4,TRBV7-2,many,NA,TGTGCCAGCAGCCCTTGGATGGGTACGACCAATGAAAAACTGTTTTTT,CASSPWMGTTNEKLFF
TRBJ1-3,TRBV7-2,many,TRBD1,TGTGCCAGCAGCTTAGCGACAGGGACAGGAAACACCATATATTTT,CASSLATGTGNTIYF
TRBJ2-1,TRBV7-2,NA,NA,TGTGCCCGCAGCTTCGGACCGGACAATGAGCAGTTCTTC,CARSFGPDNEQFF
TRBJ1-2,TRBV6-2/TRBV6-3,many,NA,TGTGCCAGCAGTGAACAGGGCGGTTATGGCTACACCTTC,CASSEQGGYGYTF
TRBJ1-5,TRBV5-1,many,NA,TGCGCCAGATTGACAGGCTATAGCAATCAGCCCCAGCATTTT,CARLTGYSNQPQHF
TRBJ2-1,TRBV9,many,TRBD2,TGTGCCAGCAGCGCTTTTAGCGGGGGGGCGAGGAATGAGCAGTTCTTC,CASSAFSGGARNEQFF
TRBJ1-1,TRBV5-1,many,TRBD1,TGCGCCAGCGGACCTTATCAGGGGGCGCCCACTGAAGCTTTCTTT,CASGPYQGAPTEAFF
TRBJ2-1,TRBV24-1,many,NA,TGTGCCACCAGTGATAGCACGTCTTGGGACGCCTACAATGAGCAGTTCTTC,CATSDSTSWDAYNEQFF
TRBJ2-5,TRBV24-1,many,TRBD2,TGTGCCACCAGCCCTGCCCGGGGGGGCCGAGAGACCCAGTACTTC,CATSPARGGRETQYF
TRBJ2-1,TRBV19,many,TRBD2,TGTGCCAGTAGCGGGTGGCTAGCGGGACCTGTCGTCTCCTACAATGAGCAGTTCTTC,CASSGWLAGPVVSYNEQFF
TRBJ1-1,TRBV12-3/TRBV12-4,many,NA,TGTGCCAGCAGTTTTGCTAACCTCCTCGAAGCTTTCTTT,CASSFANLLEAFF
TRBJ2-1,TRBV20-1,many,TRBD2,TGCAGTGCTAGAGAGGGACTAGCGTTCTCCTACAATGAGCAGTTCTTC,CSAREGLAFSYNEQFF
TRBJ2-1,TRBV20-1,many,TRBD1,TGCAGTGCCTTTCACCCGGGACAGGGGAATGAGCAGTTCTTC,CSAFHPGQGNEQFF
TRBJ2-7,TRBV5-4,many,NA,TGTGCCAGCAGCGATACCTGGGGCCACGAGCAGTACTTC,CASSDTWGHEQYF
TRBJ1-2,TRBV21-1,NA,NA,NA,CASSFYICSATTGTGAPNYGYTF
TRBJ1-1,TRBV7-2,NA,TRBD1,TGTGCCAGCAGCTCGGACAGGGGGCCAACTGAAGCTTTCTTT,CASSSDRGPTEAFF
TRBJ1-1,TRBV7-2,many,TRBD1,TGTGCCAGCAGCTTAGGGACAGGGATCACTGAAGCTTTCTTT,CASSLGTGITEAFF
TRBJ2-2,TRBV20-1,many,TRBD1,TGCAGTGCTAGAACCGGGACAGCCAGAACCGGGGAGCTGTTTTTT,CSARTGTARTGELFF
TRBJ2-1,TRBV5-5,many,TRBD2,TGTGCCAGCAGCTCCAGCGGGGGGGCCTACAATGAGCAGTTCTTC,CASSSSGGAYNEQFF
TRBJ2-1,TRBV5-6,many,TRBD2,TGTGCCAGCAGCCCGGATCCGGGACTAGCGGGGTACAATGAGCAGTTCTTC,CASSPDPGLAGYNEQFF
TRBJ2-2,TRBV7-6,many,TRBD2,TGTGCCAGCAGCCTCAGACTAGCGGGGGGCCCCACCGGGGAGCTGTTTTTT,CASSLRLAGGPTGELFF
TRBJ1-5,TRBV9,many,NA,TGTGCCAGCATCCCAAAGGGGATTTATAGCAATCAGCCCCAGCATTTT,CASIPKGIYSNQPQHF
TRBJ1-3,TRBV30,NA,NA,TGTGCCTGGAGTATAAGCTCTGGAAACACCATATATTTT,CAWSISSGNTIYF
TRBJ2-4,TRBV19,many,NA,TGTGCCAGTAGTACGGGGTATGGCAAAAACATTCAGTACTTC,CASSTGYGKNIQYF
TRBJ1-2,TRBV12-3/TRBV12-4,many,NA,TGTGCCAGCAGTTTTAATCTTCTAAGGGCCGTCCTGGTTGGCTACACCTTC,CASSFNLLRAVLVGYTF
TRBJ1-1,TRBV19,few,TRBD1,TGTGCCAGTAGTTCCGACAGGGGAATAGGGACTGAAGCTTTCTTT,CASSSDRGIGTEAFF
TRBJ1-1,TRBV9,many,NA,TGTGCCAGCAGCCCGGACGACAGACTCACTGAAGCTTTCTTT,CASSPDDRLTEAFF
TRBJ2-7,TRBV11-2,many,NA,TGTGCCAGCAGTATTAGATCAAGGGCCGGAGACGAGCAGTACTTC,CASSIRSRAGDEQYF
TRBJ2-3,TRBV5-6,many,NA,TGTGCCAGCAGCTTGTTAGACCGGGGAGTTAGCACAGATACGCAGTATTTT,CASSLLDRGVSTDTQYF
TRBJ2-7,TRBV5-1,many,TRBD2,TGCGCCAGCAGCCTCGGGACCCGGGAGGCCGAGCAGTACTTC,CASSLGTREAEQYF
TRBJ2-3,TRBV20-1,few,NA,TGCAGTGCTAGAGTAAGGGAGACGACAGATACGCAGTATTTT,CSARVRETTDTQYF
TRBJ2-4,TRBV21-1,NA,NA,TGTGCCAGCCCGAAAGAACAGGGAAAAAACATTCAGTACTTC,CASPKEQGKNIQYF
TRBJ2-1,TRBV20-1,many,TRBD2,TGCAGTGCTAGAGATACCGGGACTAGCGGGGACTACAATGAGCAGTTCTTC,CSARDTGTSGDYNEQFF
TRBJ1-4,TRBV20-1,many,NA,TGCAGTGCTAGTCGGGGTGTCCAGGGATATGAAAAACTGTTTTTT,CSASRGVQGYEKLFF
TRBJ1-2,TRBV2,many,NA,TGTGCCAGCAGAGCAGATCAAAATGGGGGCTACACCTTC,CASRADQNGGYTF
TRBJ2-3,TRBV4-3,many,NA,TGCGCCAGCAGCCAAGGGACTACAGTGGATACGCAGTATTTT,CASSQGTTVDTQYF
TRBJ1-2,TRBV20-1,many,NA,TGCAGTGCACAGGTCCCTGGTGGCTACACCTTC,CSAQVPGGYTF
TRBJ1-5,TRBV5-6,many,NA,TGTGCCAGCAGCTCGGACAGAAATCAGCCCCAGCATTTT,CASSSDRNQPQHF
TRBJ1-2,TRBV2,many,NA,TGTGCCAGCAGTGAAGCGCTCGAGACAGTGTATGGCTACACCTTC,CASSEALETVYGYTF
TRBJ1-1,TRBV5-1,many,NA,TGCGCCAGCAGCTTGGACAGAGCGGACACTGAAGCTTTCTTT,CASSLDRADTEAFF
TRBJ2-7,TRBV2,NA,NA,TGTGCCGGAACAGTGGGTCTCTCTGACGAGCAGTACTTC,CAGTVGLSDEQYF
TRBJ1-5,TRBV12-3/TRBV12-4,many,NA,TGTGCCAGCAGTTTCCAGGATCAGCCCCAGCATTTT,CASSFQDQPQHF
TRBJ2-7,TRBV7-2,many,TRBD1,TGTGCCAGCAGCGAAACAAGACAGGGAAGGACCTACGAGCAGTACTTC,CASSETRQGRTYEQYF
TRBJ1-2,TRBV7-2,many,NA,TGTGCCAGCAGCCGGACTGAAAACTATGGCTACACCTTC,CASSRTENYGYTF
TRBJ2-7,TRBV7-2,many,TRBD2,TGTGCCAGCAGCTTTAGCGGGGGGGCCTTCTACGAGCAGTACTTC,CASSFSGGAFYEQYF
TRBJ2-7,TRBV20-1,many,NA,TGCAGTGCTAGTGGGGGGGGCGTTAGCTACGAGCAGTACTTC,CSASGGGVSYEQYF
TRBJ2-1,TRBV5-1,NA,NA,TGCGCCAGCAGCCTCACGGACTACAATGAGCAGTTCTTC,CASSLTDYNEQFF